This TCR beta chain was retrieved from a study of T cells in Graves' hyperthyroidism and ophthalmopathy. Amplified TCR beta CDR3 regions derived from RNA transcripts. A first-round RT-PCR of the TCR CDR3 used the HTBI primer set. Via MiXCR, TCRdb re-called the multiplex PCR reads, giving one row per CDR3 protein. Of around 540,000 distinct CDR3 sequences in the sample, approximately 44% were seen once. If no ophthalmopathy progression occurred within 18 months, Graves' hyperthyroidism was stable. This clonotype was found many times. V dropped 6 bases and J dropped 3 bases, with 11 bases sitting between them. Germline CDR1 and CDR2: SGHTA and FQGNSA. CDR3 size: 14 residues.

The sequenced sample was peripheral blood or thyroid tissue (not recorded which). This receptor was taken from a woman aged 18-29 years with Graves' hyperthyroidism. The chain combines TRBV7-2 with TRBJ1-4; TRBD1 might be the D (6 bases). CDR3 region: CASSTGWSNEKLFF. The CDR3 coding sequence is TGTGCCAGCAGTACAGGGTGGTCTAATGAAAAACTGTTTTTT.